This TCR beta chain was observed in a study of cytomegalovirus exposure and HLA in healthy donors. Findings and limits, study-wide: A reported reduction in N-insertions relative to the approximately 640-donor mean was seen in an Asian-associated ancestry cluster in a later analysis. Highest at DRB1 and lowest at HLA-C, TCR association rates differed among HLA loci in a later analysis. Roughly uniform depth of sequencing across donors was assumed in presence/absence analyses. Immune exposure data for these donors was limited to CMV serostatus.

This CDR3 comprises 14 residues. The V and J ends lost 1 base and 5 bases respectively, with 11 bases between them. CDR1 is MGHRA, CDR2 YSYEKL, per germline. PCR primers comprised 60 Vbeta and 13 Jbeta primers. TCRdb keeps only in-frame clones here, not all; method: immunoSEQ multiplex PCR. The table shows approximately 100,000 clones, with around 67% occurring only once. This clone was seen a few times. What it binds is not known. This chain links TRBV4-1 with TRBJ2-5; D is undetermined. The clonotype originates from a human donor in good health. Sequenced input: PBMCs. The CDR3 loop reads CASSQGWMRETQYF. As DNA, the CDR3 is TGCGCCAGCAGCCAAGGTTGGATGAGGGAGACCCAGTACTTC.